The 23 T cell receptor beta chains below were found in one sample sequenced in a study of T cell responses to AZD1222 COVID-19 vaccine. Sequencing was performed with immunoSEQ multiplex PCR; in TCRdb, only in-frame clones are kept and a portion is missing. The sample carries some 140,000 clones, over 90% recorded once. Sequences were derived from peripheral blood, sampled on day 0 of AZD1222 vaccination. These receptors all come from an adult in good health.

The chain employs TRBV11-3 and TRBJ2-1, with 7 bases matching TRBD2. CDR1 is SGHNT, CDR2 YENEEA, per germline. Losses at the gene ends were 1 base for V and 2 bases for J; bases not matched to a gene: 11. The CDR3 is 18 residues long. The DNA of the CDR3 is TGTGCCAGCAGCTTAGTGGGCCCCGGCGGGAGCGCCTACAATGAGCAGTTCTTC. Residues: CASSLVGPGGSAYNEQFF.

The J gene is TRBJ1-2, the V gene TRBV5-1, with D unclear. Germline assignment: CDR1 SGHRS and CDR2 YFSETQ. The CDR3 spans 14 residues. Trimming removed 5 bases at V and 6 bases at J, with 17 bases between. The CDR3 reads CASRREIRFDGYTF. The CDR3 DNA follows: TGCGCCAGCAGGAGGGAGATCCGATTTGATGGCTACACCTTC.

This clone was seen just once. The chain combines TRBV7-8 with TRBJ2-7; the match to TRBD2 covers 8 bases. V dropped 5 bases and J dropped 3; count of bases not matched to a gene: 6. The CDR3 has 14 amino acids. CDR1 is SGHVS and CDR2 is FQNEAQ in the germline V gene. CDR3 region: CASSPGLGLYEQYF. The CDR3, as DNA: TGTGCCAGCAGCCCGGGACTAGGTCTCTACGAGCAGTACTTC.

This chain uses TRBV2 with TRBJ1-2; D gene uncertain. Germline V CDR1 and CDR2: SNHLY, FYNNEI. CDR3 size: 14 residues. With 5 bases removed from V and 6 bases from J, the gap between germline ends came to 16 bases. The CDR3 reads CASSYSSVVDGYTF. The CDR3 DNA reads as TGTGCCAGCAGTTACAGCTCGGTGGTTGATGGCTACACCTTC.

The CDR3 is CASSLFLTSGSPRDENEQFF. The DNA for the CDR3 is TGTGCCAGCAGTTTATTCCTAACTAGCGGGAGCCCTCGAGACGAAAATGAGCAGTTCTTC. The chain links TRBV28 to TRBJ2-1; 11 bases are a match to TRBD2. Per the germline V gene, CDR1 is MDHEN and CDR2 is SYDVKM. V lost 1 base, J lost 7 bases, and 18 bases stayed unmatched. The CDR3 contains 20 residues.

The chain employs TRBV6-2 or TRBV6-3 and TRBJ2-1; possible D gene TRBD2, 5 bases. Germline V gene sequence: CDR1 MNHEY, CDR2 SVGEGT. V was trimmed by 2 bases and J by 2 bases, leaving 13 bases between them. The length of the CDR3 is 16 residues. The CDR3 coding sequence is TGTGCCAGCAGTTACCTGGGAGTAGGAACCTACAATGAGCAGTTCTTC. Translating gives CASSYLGVGTYNEQFF.

This rearrangement joins TRBV10-3 to TRBJ1-1, with D possibly TRBD1 on 6 matching bases. The CDR3 has 14 amino acids. Germline V CDR1 and CDR2: ENHRY, SYGVKD. Trimming cost V 6 bases and J 3 bases, with 14 bases left between them. The CDR3 protein is CAIRHREGYTEAFF. CDR3 nucleotides: TGTGCCATCAGGCACAGGGAAGGATACACTGAAGCTTTCTTT.

Notes on this clone: Other DNA variants within this sample encode the same CDR3. The genes are TRBV30 and TRBJ2-7, with 9 bases matching TRBD1. CDR3 length: 13 residues. CDR1 is GTSNPN and CDR2 is SVGIG in the germline V gene (reference sequence). Trimming took 2 bases from V and 4 from J; bases not matched to a gene: 3. The CDR3 DNA follows: TGTGCCTGGAGTCTCGGACAGGGGTACGAGCAGTACTTC. Its protein is CAWSLGQGYEQYF. Based on the CDR3 plus reference TRBV30 and TRBJ2-7, the full variable domain is SQTIHQWPATLVQPVGSPLSLECTVEGTSNPNLYWYRQAAGRGLQLLFYSVGIGQISSEVPQNLSASRPQDRQFILSSKKLLLSDSGFYLCAWSLGQGYEQYFGPGTRLTVT.

This clone was detected once. The chain couples TRBV6-6 to TRBJ1-5; TRBD1 matches at 8 bases. Germline CDR1 reads MNHNY; CDR2 reads SVGAGI (reference sequence). The V segment lost 4 bases and the J segment 3 bases; nucleotides outside the gene matches: 2. This CDR3 has 14 residues. In nucleotides, the CDR3 is TGTGCCAGCAGTTCACAGGGGGTCAATCAGCCCCAGCATTTT. This translates into CASSSQGVNQPQHF.

The chain carries TRBV14 and TRBJ2-7; tentative D call: TRBD1 (6 bases). CDR3 length: 19 residues. V dropped 0 bases and J dropped 4 bases, with 25 bases sitting between them. CDR1 is SGHDN, CDR2 FVKESK, per germline. The CDR3 nucleotides are TGTGCCAGCAGCCAAGATCCGGGACAAGGGCCCGGGACCCTTTACGAGCAGTACTTC. Translating it yields CASSQDPGQGPGTLYEQYF.

This clone was seen more than once but under ten times. The CDR3 DNA reads as TGTGCCAGTTTAGCGCATACGGGGGGTGCCTATGGCTACACCTTC. Protein: CASLAHTGGAYGYTF. The chain couples TRBV19 to TRBJ1-2; possible D gene TRBD1, 5 bases. Trimming removed 8 bases at V and 4 bases at J, with 20 bases between. Germline lookup yields CDR1 LNHDA and CDR2 SQIVND (reference sequence). The CDR3 length is 15 residues.

The chain links TRBV6-2 or TRBV6-3 to TRBJ2-7; D is unresolved. The germline V and J ends were trimmed by 2 bases and 4 bases, with 9 bases remaining between them. Germline values: CDR1 MNHEY, CDR2 SVGEGT. The CDR3 extends over 13 amino acids. CDR3 in DNA: TGTGCCAGCAGTTACAATACCCGGTACGAGCAGTACTTC. It specifies CASSYNTRYEQYF.

V gene TRBV6-1 combines with J gene TRBJ1-2; D call uncertain. Trimming cost V 0 bases and J 4 bases, with 21 bases left between them. CDR1 and CDR2 (germline): MNHNS, SASEGT. This CDR3 is built from 18 residues. CDR3 in DNA: TGTGCCAGCAGTGAAGCGGAGTCAGGCCGCCTTTGGTCCTATGGCTACACCTTC. Amino acids: CASSEAESGRLWSYGYTF.

The J gene is TRBJ1-1, the V gene TRBV18; TRBD1 matches 9 bases. This CDR3 has 13 residues. The V gene's germline CDR1 is KGHSH and CDR2 LQKENI. V lost 5 bases to trimming and J lost 6 bases; unmatched junction nucleotides: 4. The CDR3 loop reads CASSGTGSSEAFF. DNA for the CDR3: TGTGCCAGCTCAGGGACAGGGAGCTCTGAAGCTTTCTTT.

This clone was counted a few times. The gene calls are TRBV18 and TRBJ2-3, with D maybe TRBD2 (5 bases). Germline CDR1 reads KGHSH; CDR2 reads LQKENI. This CDR3 region has 14 residues. Trimming took 5 bases from V and 5 from J, leaving 14 bases between them. The CDR3 bases are TGTGCCAGCTCAGAGCGGACGGTGGGAGATACGCAGTATTTT. This encodes CASSERTVGDTQYF.

This sequence joins TRBV5-1 and TRBJ1-2; no firm D call. Between the trimmed V and J ends, which lost 0 bases and 8 bases, there was a span of 8 bases. This CDR3 comprises 12 residues. Per the germline V gene, CDR1 is SGHRS and CDR2 is YFSETQ. CDR3 protein: CASSLAIGGYTF. The CDR3 DNA reads TGCGCCAGCAGCTTGGCCATTGGGGGCTACACCTTC.

This clone occurred once. One junction end does not reproduce the germline sequence, and a read error may be involved. This chain links TRBV29-1 with TRBJ2-2; D possibly corresponds to TRBD1 (6 bases). CDR1 SQVTM and CDR2 ANQGSEA come from the germline V gene. The CDR3 covers 15 residues. CDR3 loop: CSVSLRQGNAGELFF. The CDR3 coding sequence is TGCAGCGTTAGTCTAAGGCAGGGGAACGCCGGGGAGCTGTTTTTT.

The CDR3 sequence: CASSQPPFAGDWRRRLVSVYEQYF. The CDR3 bases are TGCGCCAGCAGTCAACCGCCGTTCGCAGGGGACTGGCGCCGTAGACTTGTCTCAGTCTACGAGCAGTACTTC. V and J are TRBV23-1 and TRBJ2-7; tentatively, D is TRBD1 or TRBD2 (6 bases each). TRBV23-1 is sorted into the ORF group, with uncertain function. V gave up 2 bases and J gave up 3 bases, with 41 bases separating them. There are 24 residues in the CDR3.

This chain uses TRBV7-6 with TRBJ2-6, with 8 bases fitting TRBD2. V shed 5 bases, J shed 0 bases, and the junction held 6 bases outside the gene matches. CDR1 and CDR2 (germline): SGHVS, FNYEAQ. The length of the CDR3 is 17 residues. CDR3 DNA sequence: TGTGCCAGCAGCCGCGGGGGGATAAGCTCTGGGGCCAACGTCCTGACTTTC. It yields the protein CASSRGGISSGANVLTF.

The V gene is TRBV5-5, the J gene TRBJ1-4; D unclear. Germline V CDR1 and CDR2: SGHKS, YYEKEE (reference sequence). The CDR3 sequence is 15 residues long. V dropped 3 bases and J dropped 3 bases, with 12 bases sitting between them. DNA for the CDR3: TGTGCCAGCAGCTCCTACGCAGAGGCTAATGAAAAACTGTTTTTT. This translates into CASSSYAEANEKLFF.

The rearrangement links TRBV3-1 (or the pseudogene TRBV3-2) to TRBJ1-2; D uncertain. Germline CDR1 is LGHDT and CDR2 is YNNKEL (reference sequence). CDR3 length: 16 amino acids. Trimming pared 2 bases from V and 3 bases from J, leaving 16 bases between. In DNA form, the CDR3 reads TGTGCCAGCAGCCAAATTTATGTCGGATTTTACTATGGCTACACCTTC. This translates into CASSQIYVGFYYGYTF.

This clone was picked up one time. The chain joins TRBV27 to TRBJ1-1; 7 positions agree with TRBD1. The ends lost 5 bases at V and 4 bases at J; junction bases unmatched: 10. This CDR3 has 15 amino acids. Germline CDR1 reads MNHEY; CDR2 reads SMNVEV (reference sequence). This CDR3 reads CASSPTGERFTEAFF. Written as DNA, the CDR3 is TGTGCCAGCAGTCCCACAGGGGAGCGGTTCACTGAAGCTTTCTTT.

The CDR3 coding sequence is TGTGCCAGCAGCTCCGCCTCCCCCGACTATGGCTACACCTTC. Its translation is CASSSASPDYGYTF. This chain joins TRBV5-6 and TRBJ1-2; D remains unclear. Trimming took 3 bases from V and 3 from J, leaving 12 bases between them. Germline V CDR1 and CDR2: SGHDT, YYEEEE. The CDR3 runs to 14 residues.